The clone carrying this T cell receptor (beta chain) showed up many times. The antigen is unknown. This specimen belongs to a study of T cells after yellow fever vaccination. The overall study: Low-cell-number fractions underwent preparation using SMART-Seq v4 Ultra Low Input. Study conclusions and caveats: Most clones from primary vaccination were detected again post-booster (just over 95% CD4, 88% CD8).

A single record per CDR3 protein comes from TCRdb applying MiXCR to the 5' RACE reads. The table has about 210,000 distinct CDR3 sequences, approximately 3% seen once. The CDR3 loop spans 15 amino acids. Per the germline V gene, CDR1 is MNHNS and CDR2 is SASEGT. V dropped 5 bases and J dropped 0 bases, with 14 bases sitting between them. This chain joins TRBV6-1 and TRBJ2-7, with a possible D match to TRBD1 (5 bases). The clonotype comes from a man between 18 and 29 years old who received the YFV17D yellow fever vaccine. Sequenced here: CD4+ T cells sorted from PBMCs, sampled 10 days after the yellow fever booster vaccination. CDR3 protein: CASSKWGRSSYEQYV. As DNA, the CDR3 is TGTGCCAGCAGTAAGTGGGGCAGGAGCTCCTACGAGCAGTACGTC.